This entry lists 31 T cell receptor beta chains sequenced from one sample in a study of spatial heterogeneity in lung cancer. Time point denoted: blood at routine non-recurrence follow-up after resection. One entry per CDR3 protein results from TCRdb running MiXCR on the 5' RACE reads. The data contain about 23,000 distinct CDR3 sequences, around 9.7% of them singletons. Sequencing was performed on PBMCs, taken at follow-up. These receptors were obtained from a male donor with early-stage non-small cell lung cancer.

The V call is TRBV6-2 or TRBV6-3, the J call TRBJ2-1; 11 nucleotides agree with TRBD2. The junction had 4 bases not matched to a gene; V was cut back by 7 bases and J by 2 bases. Germline-derived CDR1 and CDR2 are MNHEY and SVGEGT. This CDR3 has 15 amino acids. Written as DNA, the CDR3 is TGTGCCAGCACGGTTAGCGGGGGGGCCTACAATGAGCAGTTCTTC. Amino acids: CASTVSGGAYNEQFF.

Points on this clonotype: Mismatch with germline at one junction end may stem from a read error. The V gene is TRBV29-1, the J gene TRBJ2-3; 7 bases fit TRBD2. The CDR3 totals 12 residues. Germline CDR1 and CDR2: SQVTM and ANQGSEA. CDR3 amino acids: CAGGSSTDTQYF. In nucleotides, the CDR3 is TGTGCCGGGGGGTCTAGCACAGATACGCAGTATTTT.

This clonotype appeared many times. The CDR3 DNA reads TGTGCCACCAGCAGAGATAGGGCTGTGAACACCGGGGAGCTGTTTTTT. Protein product: CATSRDRAVNTGELFF. V and J are TRBV15 and TRBJ2-2; D not certain. The CDR3 has 16 residues. Germline lookup yields CDR1 LNHNV and CDR2 YYDKDF (reference sequence). V was pared by 0 bases and J by 1 base, with 9 bases between.

This clonotype was picked up many times. The V and J genes are TRBV11-2 and TRBJ2-3; 9 bases match TRBD2. V lost 5 bases, J lost 2 bases, and 5 bases stayed unmatched. The germline gives CDR1 SGHAT, CDR2 FQNNGV. The CDR3 totals 15 residues. The CDR3, as DNA: TGTGCCAGCAGCCCCCTAGCGGGGATCACAGATACGCAGTATTTT. Encoded protein: CASSPLAGITDTQYF.

This CDR3 is CASSSPRTGHPYEQYF. CDR3 coding DNA: TGTGCCAGCAGCTCCCCTAGGACAGGACATCCCTACGAGCAGTACTTC. The chain uses TRBV7-9 and TRBJ2-7, with 7 bases aligning to TRBD1. Germline V gene data show CDR1 as SEHNR and CDR2 as FQNEAQ (reference sequence). J gave up 2 bases and V 4 bases, and 11 bases lay outside the gene matches. The CDR3 extends over 16 amino acids.

This clonotype was observed at least ten times. The rearrangement joins TRBV2 to TRBJ1-2; 8 bases line up with TRBD1. Germline loops: CDR1 SNHLY, CDR2 FYNNEI. This CDR3 spans 14 amino acids. Trimming cost V 7 bases and J 3 bases; bases outside gene matches: 7. The chain's CDR3 is CASKPGQEHYGYTF. CDR3 in DNA: TGTGCCAGCAAACCGGGACAGGAACACTATGGCTACACCTTC.

This clonotype was recorded many times. The chain carries TRBV4-1 and TRBJ1-2; weak D call: TRBD1 (6 bases). V was trimmed by 0 bases and J by 4 bases, leaving 18 bases between them. This CDR3 comprises 17 residues. Germline assignment: CDR1 MGHRA and CDR2 YSYEKL. The CDR3 DNA sequence: TGCGCCAGCAGCCAAGAAGTACACAGGGTCGTGAGCTATGGCTACACCTTC. It is translated as CASSQEVHRVVSYGYTF.

The V and J genes are TRBV4-1 and TRBJ1-5; D gene unclear. There are 15 residues in the CDR3. Germline loops: CDR1 MGHRA, CDR2 YSYEKL. V shed 0 bases and J shed 9 bases, with 15 bases lying between them. The CDR3 coding sequence is TGCGCCAGCAGCCAAGACCCCGGCGTCTCGGGGCCCCAGCATTTT. It encodes CASSQDPGVSGPQHF.

This clonotype was detected a few times. The chain combines TRBV29-1 with TRBJ1-3; D call uncertain. The germline CDR1 and CDR2 sequences are SQVTM and ANQGSEA. The CDR3 has 13 amino acids. Trimming took off 3 bases at V and 0 bases at J, with 6 bases between the two ends. CDR3: CSVDSLSGNTIYF. CDR3 bases: TGCAGCGTTGATTCTCTCTCTGGAAACACCATATATTTT.

V and J are TRBV4-2 and TRBJ1-4; D is ambiguous. V lost 3 bases, J lost 5 bases, and 7 bases lay in between. The CDR3 is 13 residues long. Per the germline V gene, CDR1 is LGHNA and CDR2 is YNFKEQ. CDR3 region: CASSQTLNEKLFF. CDR3 in DNA: TGTGCCAGCAGCCAGACCCTGAATGAAAAACTGTTTTTT.

Many counts were recorded for this clonotype. V gene TRBV10-3 combines with J gene TRBJ1-6; D gene ambiguous. Germline CDR1 reads ENHRY; CDR2 reads SYGVKD. Between the trimmed V and J ends, which lost 1 base and 2 bases, there was a span of 9 bases. This CDR3 has 16 amino acids. In nucleotides, the CDR3 is TGTGCCATCAGTGAGTTTGGCAGTACCTATAATTCACCCCTCCACTTT. Translated, it gives CAISEFGSTYNSPLHF.

This clonotype appeared many times. The chain employs TRBV7-9 and TRBJ2-3; D remains ambiguous. Looked up from germline, CDR1 is SEHNR and CDR2 is FQNEAQ (reference sequence). V shed 2 bases and J shed 0 bases, with 6 bases lying between them. The CDR3 runs 14 residues. The CDR3 sequence is CASSLTRSTDTQYF. The CDR3 coding sequence is TGTGCCAGCAGCTTAACCCGGAGCACAGATACGCAGTATTTT.

The gene calls are TRBV20-1 and TRBJ2-7, with a tentative D call TRBD2 (6 bases). The CDR3 spans 14 residues. Germline-derived CDR1 and CDR2 are DFQATT and SNEGSKA (reference sequence). V gave up 5 bases and J gave up 0 bases, with 14 bases separating them. The CDR3 spells CSAFLDGSSYEQYF. CDR3 in DNA: TGCAGTGCTTTCTTGGACGGGAGCTCCTACGAGCAGTACTTC.

This clonotype was recorded a few times. This chain uses TRBV3-1 with TRBJ1-1; 7 bases are a match to TRBD1. The V gene's germline CDR1 is LGHDT and CDR2 YNNKEL (reference sequence). This CDR3 contains 13 residues. With 4 bases clipped from V and 4 bases from J, the junction kept 3 bases outside the gene matches. The CDR3 loop is CASSPQGVTEAFF. For the CDR3, the DNA is TGTGCCAGCAGCCCCCAGGGGGTCACTGAAGCTTTCTTT.

The V and J genes are TRBV5-1 and TRBJ2-7; D might be TRBD2 (5 bases). This CDR3 has 14 amino acids. CDR1 is SGHRS, CDR2 YFSETQ, per germline. The V end lost 0 bases, the J end lost 0 bases, and 7 bases lay between the germline ends. The CDR3, as DNA: TGCGCCAGCAGCTTGGAAGGGAGCTCCTACGAGCAGTACTTC. Protein: CASSLEGSSYEQYF.

With regard to this clonotype: This may arise from a read error, as a much more abundant clone is one base away. The J gene is TRBJ2-1, the V gene TRBV7-9, with TRBD2 matching over 7 bases. The CDR3 covers 15 residues. Germline V gene data show CDR1 as SEHNR and CDR2 as FQNEAQ (reference sequence). CDR3 residues: CAGSYLAGFEDEQFF. The CDR3 DNA is TGTGCCGGCAGCTATTTAGCGGGTTTTGAGGATGAGCAGTTCTTC.

This clonotype was detected ten times or more. The V gene is TRBV6-2 or TRBV6-3, the J gene TRBJ1-5; tentative D call: TRBD1 (6 bases). Germline V gene data show CDR1 as MNHEY and CDR2 as SVGEGT. The CDR3 is 14 residues long. V was clipped by 2 bases and J by 5 bases, with 10 bases between them. Written as DNA, the CDR3 is TGTGCCAGCAGTTACGACAGGCTTGATCAGCCCCAGCATTTT. Protein sequence: CASSYDRLDQPQHF.

This rearrangement joins TRBV29-1 to TRBJ2-5, with a weak D call TRBD1 (6 bases). The CDR3 covers 12 residues. CDR1 and CDR2 (germline): SQVTM, ANQGSEA. V shed 2 bases and J shed 4 bases, with 8 bases lying between them. The CDR3 DNA is TGCAGCGTTGAAACAGGGTCAGAGACCCAGTACTTC. This gives the protein CSVETGSETQYF.

The table lists this clonotype with many counts. The chain is built from TRBV5-1 and TRBJ2-3; no reliable D call. Looked up from germline, CDR1 is SGHRS and CDR2 is YFSETQ. The CDR3 runs to 13 residues. Trimming cost V 0 bases and J 3 bases, with 5 bases left between them. The DNA of the CDR3 is TGCGCCAGCAGCTTGGTCCTGACAGATACGCAGTATTTT. Encoded protein: CASSLVLTDTQYF.

The genes are TRBV4-1 and TRBJ2-3; D is perhaps TRBD2 (5 bases). From germline, CDR1 is MGHRA and CDR2 YSYEKL. The V end was cut by 3 bases, the J end by 4 bases, with 17 bases between. CDR3 length equals 16 residues. The CDR3 region is CASSHPGFGRADTQYF. For the CDR3, the DNA is TGCGCCAGCAGCCACCCGGGGTTCGGGCGGGCAGATACGCAGTATTTT.

This clonotype was recorded many times. The rearrangement links TRBV4-1 to TRBJ1-1; 7 bases match TRBD1. CDR3 length equals 15 residues. CDR1 is MGHRA, CDR2 YSYEKL, per germline. The V gene end was trimmed by 0 bases and the J gene end by 0 bases; junction bases not matched to a gene: 1. The CDR3 protein is CASSQEDRLNTEAFF. In nucleotides, the CDR3 is TGCGCCAGCAGCCAAGAGGACAGGTTGAACACTGAAGCTTTCTTT.

This clonotype has just a few counts. This chain joins TRBV7-2 and TRBJ2-5; tentative D call: TRBD2 (5 bases). CDR3 size: 12 residues. The germline V gene encodes CDR1 SGHTA and CDR2 FQGNSA. Trimming stripped 6 bases from V and 4 bases from J, with 9 bases between. CDR3 DNA sequence: TGTGCCAGCAGTGCTAGCCCAGAGACCCAGTACTTC. Translating it yields CASSASPETQYF.

This clonotype was picked up many times. The J gene is TRBJ2-5, the V gene TRBV4-2, with 7 bases matching TRBD2. V shed 2 bases and J 4 bases; nucleotides not matched to a gene: 10. CDR1 is LGHNA, CDR2 YNFKEQ, per germline. CDR3 length: 16 residues. The CDR3 DNA is TGTGCCAGCAGCCAAAAGGCTAGCGGCGAGGGAGAGACCCAGTACTTC. Translated: CASSQKASGEGETQYF.

This clonotype was recorded a few times. The chain employs TRBV28 and TRBJ2-1, with 7 bases fitting TRBD2. J was trimmed by 1 base and V by 5 bases; bases with no gene match: 5. CDR1 is MDHEN, CDR2 SYDVKM, per germline. This CDR3 region has 15 residues. The CDR3 region is CASSPGGISYNEQFF. CDR3 sequence (DNA): TGTGCCAGCAGTCCCGGGGGGATATCCTACAATGAGCAGTTCTTC.

This chain links TRBV5-6 with TRBJ2-3; D call uncertain. With 1 base removed from V and 0 bases from J, the gap between germline ends came to 12 bases. CDR3 length: 16 amino acids. Germline V gene lookup returns CDR1 SGHDT and CDR2 YYEEEE. The CDR3 nucleotides are TGTGCCAGCAGCTTGATTGGCGTAAGGAGCACAGATACGCAGTATTTT. Its protein is CASSLIGVRSTDTQYF.

This clonotype was seen a handful of times. V and J are TRBV20-1 and TRBJ1-1; no clear D gene. The CDR3 is made up of 12 amino acids. V shed 3 bases and J shed 0 bases, with 5 bases lying between them. The germline CDR1 and CDR2 sequences are DFQATT and SNEGSKA (reference sequence). The CDR3 sequence: CSASVMNTEAFF. CDR3 in DNA: TGCAGTGCTAGCGTTATGAACACTGAAGCTTTCTTT.

This clonotype was recorded many times. The chain joins TRBV10-3 to TRBJ2-5; 9 bases align to TRBD2. The CDR3 spans 15 residues. Germline V lookup: CDR1 ENHRY, CDR2 SYGVKD. The junction had 8 bases not matched to a gene; V was cut back by 5 bases and J by 4 bases. The CDR3 loop reads CAISQSGGPGETQYF. The CDR3 DNA reads TGTGCCATCAGTCAGAGCGGGGGGCCAGGAGAGACCCAGTACTTC.

A few counts support this clonotype. The gene calls are TRBV5-5 and TRBJ2-6; D ambiguous. The germline V gene has CDR1 SGHKS and CDR2 YYEKEE (reference sequence). V was trimmed by 0 bases and J by 2 bases, leaving 9 bases between them. The CDR3 totals 16 residues. CDR3 bases: TGTGCCAGCAGCTTGGGGGCGGACCCTGGGGCCAACGTCCTGACTTTC. Its protein is CASSLGADPGANVLTF.

To note about this clonotype: This clone may be a read error of a much larger clone one base away. This sequence joins TRBV7-8 and TRBJ2-3, with D possibly TRBD2 on 6 matching bases. Germline V gene lookup returns CDR1 SGHVS and CDR2 FQNEAQ. The CDR3 spans 13 residues. V was trimmed by 6 bases and J by 0 bases, leaving 7 bases between them. DNA of the CDR3: TGTGCCAGCAGGGCGGGAAGCACAGATACGCAGTATTTT. This codes for CASRAGSTDTQYF.

This clonotype was observed at least ten times. This chain joins TRBV6-6 and TRBJ2-7; D call uncertain. The V end was cut by 6 bases, the J end by 5 bases, with 11 bases between. This CDR3 has 12 amino acids. Per germline, CDR1 MNHNY and CDR2 SVGAGI (reference sequence). As DNA, the CDR3 is TGTGCCAGCAGAAGGGAACGGAACGAGCAGTACTTC. Its protein product is CASRRERNEQYF.

This clonotype has at least ten counts. This rearrangement joins TRBV7-2 to TRBJ2-5; 8 bases align to TRBD1. This CDR3 is 16 amino acids long. Germline CDR1 SGHTA, CDR2 FQGNSA. V shed 4 bases, J shed 4 bases, and the junction held 11 bases outside the gene matches. Written as DNA, the CDR3 is TGTGCCAGCAGCTCAAGGACAGGGCCGGTTGTAGAGACCCAGTACTTC. This gives the protein CASSSRTGPVVETQYF.